The 23 T cell receptor beta chains below come from one sample, sequenced in a study of response to subunit inactivated influenza vaccine. TCRdb processed the RT-PCR reads anew with MiXCR; each CDR3 protein has one entry. The sample shows roughly 650,000 distinct CDR3 sequences, 14% of them seen only once. The sequences come from PBMCs from blood, collected 14 to 15 days before vaccination. These receptors came from a man aged 45-65 years who received an inactivated influenza vaccine.

With respect to this clonotype: One base away lies a much larger clone, so this may be a sequencing read error. This chain links TRBV28 with TRBJ2-6; D could derive from TRBD1 or TRBD2 (6 bases each). Germline V gives CDR1 MDHEN, CDR2 SYDVKM. Between the trimmed V and J ends, which lost 2 bases and 4 bases, there was a span of 15 bases. This CDR3 has 17 residues. CDR3 DNA sequence: TGTGCCAGCAGTTTAAGGGGGGACCTGACAGGGGCCAACGTCCTGACTTTC. Translation gives CASSLRGDLTGANVLTF.

The chain has TRBV28 and TRBJ2-7; D uncertain. Germline V gene data show CDR1 as MDHEN and CDR2 as SYDVKM. Trimming removed 0 bases at V and 6 bases at J, with 9 bases between. The CDR3 extends over 13 amino acids. CDR3 nucleotides: TGTGCCAGCAGTTTATGGGTAAATCCCGAGCAGTACTTC. Its protein product is CASSLWVNPEQYF.

This clonotype came up a few times. This rearrangement joins TRBV5-1 to TRBJ1-2; no clear D. V was cut by 0 bases and J by 0 bases, with 9 bases left in between. CDR1 and CDR2 (germline): SGHRS, YFSETQ. CDR3 size: 15 residues. Here the CDR3 DNA reads TGCGCCAGCAGCTTGGGTGGCATATCTAACTATGGCTACACCTTC. Translating it yields CASSLGGISNYGYTF.

This chain links TRBV6-1 with TRBJ2-1, with TRBD1 identical over 9 bases. The V segment lost 4 bases and the J segment 0 bases; nucleotides outside the gene matches: 19. CDR1 and CDR2 from the germline V gene are MNHNS and SASEGT. CDR3 size: 21 residues. CDR3 DNA sequence: TGTGCCAGCAGTGTCACATCGAGACAGGGGGTCTCTCCCAGCTCCTACAATGAGCAGTTCTTC. Protein sequence: CASSVTSRQGVSPSSYNEQFF.

V is TRBV20-1 and J is TRBJ2-7, with D perhaps TRBD1 or TRBD2 (5 bases each). The CDR3 runs 15 residues. Trimming removed 3 bases from V and 2 bases from J, with 17 bases in between. CDR1 DFQATT and CDR2 SNEGSKA come from the germline V gene (reference sequence). The CDR3 here is CSARGRGQRPYEQYF. DNA of the CDR3: TGCAGTGCTAGGGGTCGGGGCCAGAGACCCTACGAGCAGTACTTC.

The chain employs TRBV6-1 and TRBJ1-2; the match to TRBD1 covers 10 bases. The CDR3 loop spans 15 amino acids. Germline lookup yields CDR1 MNHNS and CDR2 SASEGT. V dropped 2 bases and J dropped 4; count of bases not matched to a gene: 4. CDR3 protein: CASSERDRGPYGYTF. CDR3 nucleotide sequence: TGTGCCAGCAGTGAACGGGACAGGGGACCCTATGGCTACACCTTC.

The sample holds many counts of this clonotype. The CDR3 is CASSIGTSGGNEQFF. CDR3 nucleotides: TGTGCCAGCAGCATAGGGACTAGCGGCGGGAATGAGCAGTTCTTC. This rearrangement joins TRBV11-2 to TRBJ2-1; 11 bases match TRBD2. Germline V CDR1 and CDR2: SGHAT, FQNNGV. CDR3 size: 15 residues. The ends lost 5 bases at V and 7 bases at J; junction bases unmatched: 7.

This clonotype has just a few counts. J is TRBJ2-1 and V is TRBV29-1; maybe TRBD1 (5 bases). The CDR3 has 13 residues. Deletions cut 1 base from V and 4 bases from J, with 8 bases between. CDR1 SQVTM and CDR2 ANQGSEA come from the germline V gene. The CDR3 region has the DNA TGCAGCGTTGAAGGGACACGTTACAATGAGCAGTTCTTC. It translates to CSVEGTRYNEQFF.

This clonotype appeared a few times. The chain has TRBV14 and TRBJ1-2; no firm D call. The CDR3 totals 16 residues. Trimming shortened V by 1 base and J by 2 bases, and 14 bases separated the two germline ends. Germline values: CDR1 SGHDN, CDR2 FVKESK. The CDR3: CASSQGAEEWNYGYTF. In DNA, the CDR3 is TGTGCCAGCAGCCAAGGAGCTGAGGAGTGGAACTATGGCTACACCTTC. Full variable domain (rest looked up from reference TRBV14 and TRBJ1-2): EAGVTQFPSHSVIEKGQTVTLRCDPISGHDNLYWYRRVMGKEIKFLLHFVKESKQDESGMPNNRFLAERTGGTYSTLKVQPAELEDSGVYFCASSQGAEEWNYGYTFGSGTRLTVV.

This clonotype was picked up a small number of times. This rearrangement joins TRBV12-3 or TRBV12-4 to TRBJ2-3; tentatively, D is TRBD2 (5 bases). CDR3 length: 15 amino acids. The V end was cut by 6 bases, the J end by 2 bases, with 15 bases between. CDR3 protein: CASRKPGFDTDTQYF. CDR3 DNA: TGTGCCAGCAGAAAACCGGGATTTGACACAGATACGCAGTATTTT.

The V gene is TRBV28, the J gene TRBJ1-2; D remains ambiguous. This CDR3 is built from 14 residues. V was shortened by 2 bases and J by 5 bases, with 12 bases between the two germline ends. Germline assignment: CDR1 MDHEN and CDR2 SYDVKM. The CDR3 region is CASSLSLSVYGYTF. The DNA of the CDR3 is TGTGCCAGCAGTTTAAGTTTAAGTGTATATGGCTACACCTTC.

This clonotype was detected only a few times. The chain recombines TRBV5-1 with TRBJ1-1; 10 nucleotides line up with TRBD1. Per germline, CDR1 SGHRS and CDR2 YFSETQ. V lost 4 bases to trimming and J lost 4 bases; unmatched junction nucleotides: 13. This CDR3 is 17 amino acids long. The CDR3 is CASSQAPGQGSSTEAFF. The CDR3 coding sequence is TGCGCCAGCAGCCAAGCCCCGGGACAGGGGTCTAGCACTGAAGCTTTCTTT.

CDR3 sequence: CASSLQGRGSGANVLTF. The CDR3 DNA reads as TGTGCCAGCAGCCTCCAAGGGAGGGGCTCTGGGGCCAACGTCCTGACTTTC. The rearrangement links TRBV11-2 to TRBJ2-6; TRBD2 matches 7 bases. Germline CDR1 SGHAT, CDR2 FQNNGV. V trimming: 5 bases; J trimming: 0 bases; junction bases outside the gene matches: 7. The length of the CDR3 is 17 residues.

This clonotype was seen only a few times. The genes are TRBV28 and TRBJ2-6; D not resolved. The CDR3 covers 15 residues. The V gene lost 5 bases and the J gene lost 0 bases, with 8 bases spanning the gap. Germline V gene lookup returns CDR1 MDHEN and CDR2 SYDVKM. The chain's CDR3 is CASSQIGSGANVLTF. CDR3 DNA sequence: TGTGCCAGCAGTCAGATTGGCTCTGGGGCCAACGTCCTGACTTTC.

This clonotype has just a few counts. This CDR3 is CASSLDTGNYGTQYF. DNA of the CDR3: TGCGCCAGCAGCTTGGATACAGGGAATTATGGGACCCAGTACTTC. The chain recombines TRBV5-1 with TRBJ2-5, with a tentative D call TRBD1 (6 bases). This CDR3 contains 15 residues. V lost 0 bases and J lost 7, with 16 bases in between. CDR1 and CDR2 (germline): SGHRS, YFSETQ.

The rearrangement uses TRBV18 and TRBJ1-5; no clear D. The CDR3 loop spans 13 amino acids. Looked up from germline, CDR1 is KGHSH and CDR2 is LQKENI. Trimming took off 2 bases at V and 4 bases at J, with 6 bases between the two ends. The DNA of the CDR3 is TGTGCCAGCTCACCAGTGAGGAATCAGCCCCAGCATTTT. This sequence encodes CASSPVRNQPQHF.

V gene TRBV25-1 combines with J gene TRBJ2-1; 14 bases are a match to TRBD2. Germline CDR1 reads MGHDK; CDR2 reads SYGVNS. This CDR3 has 15 residues. Trimming cost V 7 bases and J 3 bases; bases outside gene matches: 2. CDR3 sequence (DNA): TGTGCCAGCACCGGACTAGCGGGAGGCTACAATGAGCAGTTCTTC. Translating gives CASTGLAGGYNEQFF.

The genes are TRBV5-1 and TRBJ1-5, with D possibly being TRBD1 (5 bases). V lost 8 bases to trimming and J lost 7 bases, with 10 bases between them. The CDR3 runs 11 residues. Germline loops: CDR1 SGHRS, CDR2 YFSETQ. The CDR3 DNA sequence: TGCGCCAGGGGGGGGGGACAGCCCCAGCATTTT. Amino acids: CARGGGQPQHF.

This clonotype was detected a few times. V gene TRBV20-1 combines with J gene TRBJ2-7; 9 bases fit TRBD2. The CDR3 covers 16 residues. Germline V lookup: CDR1 DFQATT, CDR2 SNEGSKA (reference sequence). J was trimmed by 4 bases and V by 1 base; bases with no gene match: 11. The CDR3 nucleotides read TGCAGTGCTAGAGCTCCGCTAGGCGGGAGGGCTTACGAGCAGTACTTC. It codes for CSARAPLGGRAYEQYF.

This clonotype has more than one count but fewer than ten. V usage is TRBV6-5 and J usage is TRBJ1-1, with D possibly TRBD1 on 5 matching bases. Trimming shortened V by 0 bases and J by 1 base, and 12 bases separated the two germline ends. Germline CDR1 reads MNHEY; CDR2 reads SVGAGI. CDR3 length: 16 residues. For the CDR3, the DNA is TGTGCCAGCAGTTACTCTTTAGGTAGGGGGAACACTGAAGCTTTCTTT. It codes for CASSYSLGRGNTEAFF.

This clonotype showed up just a few times. The chain has TRBV20-1 and TRBJ2-1; tentatively, D is TRBD2 (6 bases). The CDR3 runs to 15 residues. Germline CDR1 and CDR2: DFQATT and SNEGSKA (reference sequence). Trimming took off 3 bases at V and 4 bases at J, with 16 bases between the two ends. CDR3 residues: CSARMGSGAYNEQFF. CDR3 bases: TGCAGTGCTAGGATGGGTAGCGGAGCTTACAATGAGCAGTTCTTC.

In this sample, this clonotype turned up many times. The V gene is TRBV6-2 or TRBV6-3, the J gene TRBJ2-6; 10 positions match TRBD1. J gave up 0 bases and V 5 bases, and 4 bases lay outside the gene matches. CDR1 is MNHEY, CDR2 SVGEGT, per germline. The CDR3 covers 17 residues. This CDR3 is CASSPGQGHSGANVLTF. The CDR3 region has the DNA TGTGCCAGCAGTCCGGGACAGGGGCACTCTGGGGCCAACGTCCTGACTTTC.

This clonotype was picked up a small number of times. The chain recombines TRBV4-3 with TRBJ2-3; D remains unclear. With 0 bases removed from V and 0 bases from J, the gap between germline ends came to 10 bases. CDR1 is LGHNA, CDR2 YSLEER, per germline. CDR3 size: 16 residues. The CDR3 region has the DNA TGCGCCAGCAGCCAAGATTACATAACTAGCACAGATACGCAGTATTTT. Amino acids: CASSQDYITSTDTQYF.